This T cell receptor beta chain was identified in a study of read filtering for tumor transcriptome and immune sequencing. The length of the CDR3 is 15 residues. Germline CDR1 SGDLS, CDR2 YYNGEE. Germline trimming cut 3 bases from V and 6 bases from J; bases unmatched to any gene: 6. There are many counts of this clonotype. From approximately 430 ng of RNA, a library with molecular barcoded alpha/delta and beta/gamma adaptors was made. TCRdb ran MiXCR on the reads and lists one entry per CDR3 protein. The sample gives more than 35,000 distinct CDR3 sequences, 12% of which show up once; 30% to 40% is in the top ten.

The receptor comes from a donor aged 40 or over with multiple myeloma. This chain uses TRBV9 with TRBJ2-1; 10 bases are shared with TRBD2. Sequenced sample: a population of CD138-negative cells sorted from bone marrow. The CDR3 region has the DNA TGTGCCAGCAGCGCGTCCGGGACTAGCGTCAATGAGCAGTTCTTC. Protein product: CASSASGTSVNEQFF.